The table lists the clone carrying this T cell receptor beta chain with many counts. What it binds is not known. This sample stems from a study of T-cell reconstitution after alpha-beta-depleted transplantation in children. General observations from the study: T-cell numbers and diversity, one year after transplant, stemmed largely from T cells that were newly produced.

V shed 3 bases and J shed 6 bases, with 15 bases lying between them. The CDR3 sequence is 14 residues long. Unique molecular identifiers were incorporated when the TCRbeta library was constructed. TCRdb reprocessed the PCR reads with MiXCR, giving one entry per CDR3 protein. Altogether 210,000 or so distinct CDR3 sequences are present, roughly 10% being singletons, with the ten largest covering 28%. The rearrangement uses TRBV12-3 or TRBV12-4 and TRBJ2-7; perhaps TRBD2 as D (6 bases). The source material was PBMCs, sampled before TCRalphabeta/CD19-depleted stem cell transplant. The sequence was obtained from a child less than two years old with acute myeloid leukemia, due to receive a stem cell transplant. CDR3 bases: TGTGCCAGCAGTTTTGGGGGGAGTGGTGTCGAGCAGTACTTC. As protein: CASSFGGSGVEQYF.